Presented here are 26 T cell receptor beta chains from one specimen sequenced in a study of CD8+ T cells in alopecia areata. CD4, CD8alpha, NKG2D, NKG2ACE and other markers were used to sort pooled cutaneous lymph node cells. Sequencing relied on a cDNA template that was reverse transcribed from extracted RNA. Sequencing was performed with immunoSEQ multiplex PCR; in TCRdb, only in-frame clones are kept and a portion is missing. This sample comprises about 270,000 clones, none seen once only. The sequencing input was CD4+ T cells sorted from a lymph node. The receptors here all came from a C3H/HeJ mouse with alopecia areata. The strain is characterized by the MHC haplotype H2-k.

On this clone: Mouse gene names apply. The read terminates 3 residues before the CDR3 end, so the remaining end is supplied by the germline J gene. The rearrangement joins TRBV19 to TRBJ1-6, with a tentative D call TRBD1 (6 bases). TRBJ1-6 is labeled an ORF, and its function is uncertain. The V and J ends lost 6 bases and 7 bases respectively, with 11 bases between them. There are 13 residues in the CDR3. Germline CDR1 FNHDT, CDR2 SITEND (reference sequence). The CDR3 sequence: CASTPGHNSPLYF. The sequenced CDR3 bases are TGTGCCAGCACCCCGGGACACAATTCGCCC.

This clone was recorded a few times. The listed genes are named as in mouse. The DNA ends 4 residues before the CDR3 does, and the rest of the CDR3 is filled in from the germline J gene. The V call is TRBV19, the J call TRBJ2-2; D gene ambiguous. Germline-derived CDR1 and CDR2 are FNHDT and SITEND (reference sequence). CDR3 length: 15 residues. Trimming removed 0 bases from V and 0 bases from J, with 6 bases in between. The sequenced CDR3 bases are TGTGCCAGCAGTATAGTGCCTGCAAACACCGGG. It codes for CASSIVPANTG. The entire CDR3 protein reads CASSIVPANTGQLYF.

In its sample, this clone was seen a few times. Mouse germline and gene names are used. Read coverage stops 4 residues before the CDR3 terminus; the germline J gene supplies the remainder. This chain uses TRBV5 with TRBJ2-5; D might be TRBD1 (6 bases). CDR1 is LGHNA and CDR2 is YNLKQL in the germline V gene (reference sequence). The CDR3 runs 16 residues. The ends were cut back, 0 bases at V and 0 bases at J, with 10 bases in the middle. The CDR3 bases that were read are TGTGCCAGCAGCCAAGATGGGACACTTAACCAAGAC. Translating gives CASSQDGTLNQD. The full CDR3 protein reads CASSQDGTLNQDTQYF.

Comments on this clone: Any gene name here is a mouse gene name. The CDR3 end is not reached by the read, which stops 3 residues before it; the germline J gene fills it in. The rearrangement uses TRBV13-1 and TRBJ1-6, with 8 positions matching TRBD1. TRBJ1-6 carries the ORF label, with uncertain function. Germline assignment: CDR1 NSHNY and CDR2 SYGAGN. There are 14 residues in the CDR3. J was trimmed by 4 bases and V by 5 bases; bases with no gene match: 2. The DNA read from the CDR3 is TGTGCCAGCAGACAGGGGGAGTATAATTCGCCC. Amino acids: CASRQGEYNSP. In full, the CDR3 reads CASRQGEYNSPLYF.

This clone has just a few counts. Gene labels here are mouse ones. The CDR3 end falls 4 residues outside the read, so it is completed with the germline J gene. The chain is built from TRBV13-2 and TRBJ1-1; 7 bases line up with TRBD1. Looked up from germline, CDR1 is NNHNN and CDR2 is SYGAGS (reference sequence). Germline trimming cut 4 bases from V and 1 base from J; bases unmatched to any gene: 4. There are 14 residues in the CDR3. Here the CDR3 reads CASGRDSLNTEVFF. The sequenced CDR3 bases are TGTGCCAGCGGTCGGGACAGCCTAAACACA.

On this clone itself: Germline and genes: mouse. The CDR3 end falls 4 residues outside the read, so it is completed with the germline J gene. The J gene is TRBJ1-2, the V gene TRBV2, with 8 nucleotides matching TRBD1. This CDR3 contains 15 residues. V was pared by 6 bases and J by 0 bases, with 6 bases of the junction left unmatched. In germline, CDR1 is LGHNA, CDR2 YSYQKL. The DNA read from the CDR3 is TGTGCCAGCAGGCCACAGGGGGTTGCAAACTCC. The encoded protein is CASRPQGVANS. The complete CDR3 reads CASRPQGVANSDYTF.

This clone was observed a few times. Genes and germline are mouse. The read stops 4 residues short of the end of the CDR3; the missing end is completed from the germline J gene. The chain recombines TRBV5 with TRBJ2-7; possibly TRBD1 for D (6 bases). V dropped 3 bases and J dropped 3 bases, with 15 bases sitting between them. The CDR3 totals 15 residues. CDR1 LGHNA and CDR2 YNLKQL come from the germline V gene (reference sequence). CDR3 bases read: TGTGCCAGCAGCCAGGACCGGGACACTCTCTAT. It is translated as CASSQDRDTLY. The full CDR3 is CASSQDRDTLYEQYF.

Regarding this clone: Germline and genes: mouse. The read comes to an end 4 residues before the CDR3 does, leaving the germline J gene to fill in the end. The gene calls are TRBV13-1 and TRBJ2-5, with TRBD2 identical over 7 bases. Germline V CDR1 and CDR2: NSHNY, SYGAGN. CDR3 length equals 15 residues. Trimming removed 0 bases from V and 2 bases from J; junction bases left unmatched: 3. Partial CDR3 DNA: TGTGCCAGCAGTGATGGGGGGACTGTCCAAGAC. Protein: CASSDGGTVQD. The whole CDR3 sequence is CASSDGGTVQDTQYF.

This clone was detected only a few times. Mouse names are used for the genes. Read sequence stops 4 residues before the CDR3 end, and the germline J gene provides the missing end. V and J are TRBV5 and TRBJ2-7; 7 positions match TRBD2. The V gene end was trimmed by 2 bases and the J gene end by 0 bases; junction bases not matched to a gene: 7. CDR1 is LGHNA and CDR2 is YNLKQL in the germline V gene (reference sequence). The CDR3 runs 16 residues. CDR3 DNA, as far as it was read: TGTGCCAGCAGCCAACCTCACTGGGGATCCTCCTAT. Translation: CASSQPHWGSSY. In full, the CDR3 is CASSQPHWGSSYEQYF.

A few counts support this clone. Gene names denote mouse genes. The sequence runs out 4 residues before the end of the CDR3; the remainder is reconstructed from the germline J gene. The chain combines TRBV1 with TRBJ2-2; 7 bases align to TRBD1. The CDR3 runs to 15 residues. Germline V lookup: CDR1 NSQYPW, CDR2 LRSPGD (reference sequence). After removal of 5 bases from V and 2 bases from J, the junction contained 5 bases not matched to a gene. Incomplete CDR3 DNA: TGCACCTGCAGTCCAACAGGGGTGAACACCGGG. It yields the protein CTCSPTGVNTG. The CDR3 reads in full as CTCSPTGVNTGQLYF.

This clone turned up a few times. The genes and germline here are from mouse. The CDR3 extends 4 residues past the end of the read, so its final part is completed from the germline J gene. V usage is TRBV3 and J usage is TRBJ2-2, with a possible D match to TRBD1 (6 bases). CDR1 and CDR2 from the germline V gene are SNHLY and FYNGKV (reference sequence). Trimming left V 5 bases short and J 0 bases short, with 13 bases between. The CDR3 extends over 16 amino acids. The CDR3 sequence is CASSPRDTTNTGQLYF. The DNA read from the CDR3 is TGTGCCAGCAGCCCCCGGGACACTACAAACACCGGG.

In this sample, this clone turned up many times. Here the gene names and germline are mouse. The CDR3 goes on 4 residues after the read ends, and that part is filled in from the germline J gene. Other nucleotide sequences in the sample specify the same CDR3. The V gene is TRBV19, the J gene TRBJ2-3, with 8 nucleotides matching TRBD1. The CDR3 consists of 13 residues. Germline trimming cut 5 bases from V and 4 bases from J; bases unmatched to any gene: 3. Germline values: CDR1 FNHDT, CDR2 SITEND (reference sequence). The CDR3 loop is CASRGQGSETLYF. Partial CDR3 DNA: TGTGCCAGCAGAGGACAGGGATCAGAA.

Points on this clone: Here the gene names and germline are mouse. The read stops 3 residues short of the end of the CDR3; the missing end is completed from the germline J gene. This chain connects TRBV13-2 to TRBJ1-6; TRBD1 aligns across 7 bases. TRBJ1-6 is filed as an ORF, its function uncertain. Germline trimming cut 3 bases from V and 0 bases from J; bases unmatched to any gene: 6. This CDR3 has 17 residues. Germline loops: CDR1 NNHNN, CDR2 SYGAGS (reference sequence). CDR3 DNA (partial): TGTGCCAGCGGTGCGACCCAGGGGGGTTCCTATAATTCGCCC. Amino acid sequence: CASGATQGGSYNSP. The CDR3 as a whole reads CASGATQGGSYNSPLYF.

This clone was observed a few times. The gene symbols are mouse symbols. The read falls 4 residues short of the CDR3 end, and the missing part is taken from the germline J gene. The J gene is TRBJ1-1, the V gene TRBV13-1, with D maybe TRBD1 (5 bases). V lost 4 bases to trimming and J lost 0 bases, with 10 bases between them. The germline V gene encodes CDR1 NSHNY and CDR2 SYGAGN. The CDR3 is 14 residues long. This CDR3 reads CASSPPGQNTEVFF. CDR3 DNA, as far as it was read: TGTGCCAGCAGTCCTCCGGGACAGAACACA.

This clone was observed a few times. All gene names here are mouse names. The sequence runs out 4 residues before the end of the CDR3; the remainder is reconstructed from the germline J gene. The chain carries TRBV1 and TRBJ2-1; 9 nucleotides line up with TRBD1. V lost 4 bases to trimming and J lost 3 bases; unmatched junction nucleotides: 1. CDR3 size: 14 residues. Germline lookup yields CDR1 NSQYPW and CDR2 LRSPGD (reference sequence). The sequenced CDR3 bases are TGCACCTGCAGTGGGACAGGGGTCTATGCT. The encoded protein is CTCSGTGVYA. The entire CDR3 is CTCSGTGVYAEQFF.

Details on this clone: The gene names given are mouse names. The read comes to an end 4 residues before the CDR3 does, leaving the germline J gene to fill in the end. The chain is built from TRBV1 and TRBJ2-5; 8 positions agree with TRBD2. The V segment lost 0 bases and the J segment 0 bases; nucleotides outside the gene matches: 2. Germline CDR1 NSQYPW, CDR2 LRSPGD (reference sequence). This CDR3 spans 16 amino acids. CDR3 sequence: CTCSADGGVNQDTQYF. CDR3 bases read: TGCACCTGCAGTGCAGATGGGGGGGTTAACCAAGAC.

Remarks on this clone: Gene labels here are mouse ones. Read sequence stops 4 residues before the CDR3 end, and the germline J gene provides the missing end. This sample also contains other DNA sequences that code for the same CDR3. The V gene is TRBV5, the J gene TRBJ2-3; 8 positions agree with TRBD1. V dropped 2 bases and J dropped 0; count of bases not matched to a gene: 1. This CDR3 region has 15 residues. CDR1 and CDR2 (germline): LGHNA, YNLKQL (reference sequence). This CDR3 reads CASSQQGASAETLYF. The sequenced CDR3 bases are TGTGCCAGCAGCCAACAGGGGGCAAGTGCAGAA.

This clone came up a few times. Genes and germline come from the mouse. Read sequence stops 4 residues before the CDR3 end, and the germline J gene provides the missing end. V and J are TRBV19 and TRBJ2-3; a possible D gene is TRBD1 (6 bases). The CDR3 length is 16 residues. Germline CDR1 FNHDT, CDR2 SITEND (reference sequence). Trimming shortened V by 0 bases and J by 0 bases, and 11 bases separated the two germline ends. The part of the CDR3 DNA that was read is TGTGCCAGCAGTATAGCTCCGGGACAAAGTGCAGAA. It translates to CASSIAPGQSAE. The whole CDR3 sequence reads CASSIAPGQSAETLYF.

Remarks on this clone: Any gene name here is a mouse gene name. Sequencing ends 4 residues short of the CDR3 end; the germline J gene provides the rest. The V call is TRBV5, the J call TRBJ1-2; tentatively, D is TRBD1 (6 bases). The germline gives CDR1 LGHNA, CDR2 YNLKQL (reference sequence). CDR3 length equals 14 residues. The ends were cut back, 4 bases at V and 0 bases at J, with 9 bases in the middle. The covered CDR3 bases are TGTGCCAGCAGCCCGACAGGATCAAACTCC. Residues: CASSPTGSNS. The CDR3 in full is CASSPTGSNSDYTF.

Turning to this clone: Gene names and germline match the mouse. The missing CDR3 end, 4 residues past where the read stops, is filled in from the germline J gene. This chain uses TRBV12-1 with TRBJ2-1, with 8 nucleotides matching TRBD1. CDR1 and CDR2 (germline): SGHSN, HYEKVE. The CDR3 sequence is 15 residues long. Trimming at V came to 3 bases and at J to 1 base, leaving 4 bases not matched to a gene. The sequenced part of the CDR3 DNA is TGTGCCAGCTCTGACAGGGGAGGGAACTATGCT. Protein: CASSDRGGNYA. The CDR3, in full, reads CASSDRGGNYAEQFF.

This clone was counted only a few times. The listed genes are named as in mouse. The sequenced part of the CDR3 DNA is TGTGCCAGCAGTGATATCAGGAGGGCT. Protein sequence: CASSDIRRA. The complete CDR3 sequence is CASSDIRRAEQFF. The V call is TRBV13-1, the J call TRBJ2-1; D is undetermined. The sequence runs out 4 residues before the end of the CDR3; the remainder is reconstructed from the germline J gene. CDR3 length: 13 residues. From germline, CDR1 is NSHNY and CDR2 SYGAGN.

This clone was observed a handful of times. Gene names are the mouse ones. The read finishes 4 residues shy of the CDR3 end, and the germline J gene is used to complete it. V is TRBV5 and J is TRBJ2-7; 8 positions agree with TRBD2. Per the germline V gene, CDR1 is LGHNA and CDR2 is YNLKQL (reference sequence). The CDR3 extends over 13 amino acids. The CDR3: CASSQRLGYEQYF. The sequenced part of the CDR3 DNA is TGTGCCAGCAGCCAAAGACTGGGGTAT.

This clone was observed a handful of times. Mouse gene names apply. The read falls 4 residues short of the CDR3 end, and the missing part is taken from the germline J gene. This sequence joins TRBV3 and TRBJ2-5, with D perhaps TRBD1 (6 bases). Between the trimmed V and J ends, which lost 1 base and 2 bases, there was a span of 10 bases. Germline V gene sequence: CDR1 SNHLY, CDR2 FYNGKV (reference sequence). The CDR3 length is 15 residues. Partial CDR3 DNA: TGTGCCAGCAGCTTAGAGGGGACACCCCAAGAC. The encoded protein is CASSLEGTPQD. The complete CDR3 reads CASSLEGTPQDTQYF.

On this clone itself: Gene names and germline refer to mouse. Read sequence stops 4 residues before the CDR3 end, and the germline J gene provides the missing end. This sequence joins TRBV14 and TRBJ2-7; D may be TRBD1 (6 bases). Germline CDR1 reads SGHDT; CDR2 reads FRDEAV. The CDR3 is 14 amino acids. The ends were cut back, 1 base at V and 2 bases at J, with 10 bases in the middle. CDR3 DNA, as far as it was read: TGTGCCAGCAGTTTCCCGGACAGAACCTAT. This codes for CASSFPDRTY. The entire CDR3 sequence reads CASSFPDRTYEQYF.

As to this clone: Gene labels here are mouse ones. From the germline J gene comes the end of the CDR3, since the read stops 4 residues before it. The V call is TRBV19, the J call TRBJ2-3; no clear D. The CDR3 runs 15 residues. Trimming cost V 2 bases and J 0 bases, with 10 bases left between them. Germline V lookup: CDR1 FNHDT, CDR2 SITEND (reference sequence). CDR3 DNA (partial): TGTGCCAGCAGTATTACAGAAACTAGTGCAGAA. It is translated as CASSITETSAE. The entire CDR3 reads CASSITETSAETLYF.

With regard to this clone: Mouse names are used for the genes. The CDR3 is cut off 4 residues early in the read; its end comes from the germline J gene. The chain combines TRBV4 with TRBJ2-2, with 7 bases that match TRBD1. Trimming removed 5 bases from V and 2 bases from J; junction bases left unmatched: 2. The germline V gene encodes CDR1 LGHDT and CDR2 YNNKQL (reference sequence). The CDR3 loop spans 14 amino acids. The sequenced part of the CDR3 DNA is TGTGCCAGCAGCCCCAGGGGGAACACCGGG. Its protein is CASSPRGNTG. In full, the CDR3 reads CASSPRGNTGQLYF.